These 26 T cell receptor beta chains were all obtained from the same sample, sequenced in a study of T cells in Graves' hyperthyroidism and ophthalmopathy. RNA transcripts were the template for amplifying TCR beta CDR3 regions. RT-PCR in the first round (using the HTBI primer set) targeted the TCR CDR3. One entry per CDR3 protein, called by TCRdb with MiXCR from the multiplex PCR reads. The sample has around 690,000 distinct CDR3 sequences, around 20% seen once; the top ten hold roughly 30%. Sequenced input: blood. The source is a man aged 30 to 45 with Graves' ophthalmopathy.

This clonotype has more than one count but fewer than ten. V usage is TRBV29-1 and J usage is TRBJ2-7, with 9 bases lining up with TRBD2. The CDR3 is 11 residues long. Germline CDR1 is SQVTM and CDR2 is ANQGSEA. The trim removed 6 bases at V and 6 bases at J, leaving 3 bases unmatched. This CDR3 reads CSVARGGEQYF. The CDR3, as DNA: TGCAGCGTAGCGCGGGGGGGCGAGCAGTACTTC.

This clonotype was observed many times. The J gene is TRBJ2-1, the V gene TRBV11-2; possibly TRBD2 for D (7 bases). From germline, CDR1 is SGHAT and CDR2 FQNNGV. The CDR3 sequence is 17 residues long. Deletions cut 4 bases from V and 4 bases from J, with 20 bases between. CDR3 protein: CASSSPSWGGGYNEQFF. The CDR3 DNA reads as TGTGCCAGCAGCTCACCTTCCTGGGGAGGGGGGTACAATGAGCAGTTCTTC.

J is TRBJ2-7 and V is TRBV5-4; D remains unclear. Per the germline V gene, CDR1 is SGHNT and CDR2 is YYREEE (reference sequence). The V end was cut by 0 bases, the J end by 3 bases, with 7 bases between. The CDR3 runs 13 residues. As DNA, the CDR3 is TGTGCCAGCAGCTTGGGATTCCACTACGAGCAGTACTTC. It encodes CASSLGFHYEQYF.

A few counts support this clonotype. CDR3 region: CSARDERTSGPYEQFF. CDR3 in DNA: TGCAGTGCTAGAGATGAGAGGACTAGCGGGCCGTACGAGCAGTTCTTC. This chain joins TRBV20-1 and TRBJ2-1, with 11 bases aligning to TRBD2. Germline trimming cut 0 bases from V and 10 bases from J; bases unmatched to any gene: 11. The CDR3 is 16 amino acids. Germline values: CDR1 DFQATT, CDR2 SNEGSKA (reference sequence).

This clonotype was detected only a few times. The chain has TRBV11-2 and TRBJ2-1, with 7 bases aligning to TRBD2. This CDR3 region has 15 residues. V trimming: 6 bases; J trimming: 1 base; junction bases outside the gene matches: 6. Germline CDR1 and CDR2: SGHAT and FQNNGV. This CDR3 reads CASSFGRESYNEQFF. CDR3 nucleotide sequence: TGTGCCAGCAGTTTCGGGCGGGAGTCCTACAATGAGCAGTTCTTC.

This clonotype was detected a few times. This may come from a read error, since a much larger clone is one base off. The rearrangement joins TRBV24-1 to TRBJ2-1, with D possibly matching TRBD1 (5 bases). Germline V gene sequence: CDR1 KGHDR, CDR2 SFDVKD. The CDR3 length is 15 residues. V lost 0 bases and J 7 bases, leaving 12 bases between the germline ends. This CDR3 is CATSDLRLSGNEQFF. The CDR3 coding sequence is TGTGCCACCAGTGATTTGAGACTCTCAGGGAATGAGCAGTTCTTC.

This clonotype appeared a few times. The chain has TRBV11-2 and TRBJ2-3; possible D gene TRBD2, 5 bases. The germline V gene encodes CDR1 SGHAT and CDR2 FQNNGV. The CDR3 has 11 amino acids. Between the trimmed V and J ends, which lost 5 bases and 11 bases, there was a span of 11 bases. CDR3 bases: TGTGCCAGCAGCCATCGGGGAGAGCAGTATTTT. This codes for CASSHRGEQYF. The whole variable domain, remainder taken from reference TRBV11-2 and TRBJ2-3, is EAGVAQSPRYKIIEKRQSVAFWCNPISGHATLYWYQQILGQGPKLLIQFQNNGVVDDSQLPKDRFSAERLKGVDSTLKIQPAKLEDSAVYLCASSHRGEQYFGPGTRLTVL.

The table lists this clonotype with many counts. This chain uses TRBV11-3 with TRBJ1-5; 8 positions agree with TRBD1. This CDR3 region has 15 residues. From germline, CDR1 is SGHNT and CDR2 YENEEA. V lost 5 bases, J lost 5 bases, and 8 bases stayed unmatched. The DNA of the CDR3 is TGTGCCAGCAGCGGACGCAGGGGGCCTTATCAGCCCCAGCATTTT. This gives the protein CASSGRRGPYQPQHF.

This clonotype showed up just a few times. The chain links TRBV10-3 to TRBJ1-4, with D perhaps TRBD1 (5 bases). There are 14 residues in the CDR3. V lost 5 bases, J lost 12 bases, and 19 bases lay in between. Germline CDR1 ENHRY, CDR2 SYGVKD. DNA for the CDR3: TGTGCCATCAGTCCGGGGGTAGGGGTTGCAGAACTGTTTTTT. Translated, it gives CAISPGVGVAELFF.

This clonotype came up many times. CDR3 amino acids: CAWSDRQLNTGELFF. The CDR3, as DNA: TGTGCCTGGAGTGATAGACAGCTTAACACCGGGGAGCTGTTTTTT. J is TRBJ2-2 and V is TRBV30; tentatively, D is TRBD1 (5 bases). Germline CDR1 reads GTSNPN; CDR2 reads SVGIG (reference sequence). The length of the CDR3 is 15 residues. V was trimmed by 1 base and J by 2 bases, leaving 11 bases between them.

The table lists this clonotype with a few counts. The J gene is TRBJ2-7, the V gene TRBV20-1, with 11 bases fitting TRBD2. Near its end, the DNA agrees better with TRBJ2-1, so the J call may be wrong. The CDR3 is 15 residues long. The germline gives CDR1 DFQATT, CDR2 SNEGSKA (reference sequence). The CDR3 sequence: CSATRGTSGRNEQFF. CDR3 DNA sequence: TGCAGTGCCACAAGGGGAACTAGCGGGAGAAACGAGCAGTTCTTC.

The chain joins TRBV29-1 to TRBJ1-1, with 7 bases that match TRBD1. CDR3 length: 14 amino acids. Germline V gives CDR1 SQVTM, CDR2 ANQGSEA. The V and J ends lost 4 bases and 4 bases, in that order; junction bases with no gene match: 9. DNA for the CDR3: TGCAGCGTTGGGCGAAGACAGGGTGGCACTGAAGCTTTCTTT. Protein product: CSVGRRQGGTEAFF.

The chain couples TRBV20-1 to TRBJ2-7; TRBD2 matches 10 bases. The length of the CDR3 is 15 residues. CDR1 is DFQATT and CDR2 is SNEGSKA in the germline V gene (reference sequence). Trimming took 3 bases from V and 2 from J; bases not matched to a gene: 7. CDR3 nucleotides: TGCAGTGCTAGGGGGACTAGCGTCAGCCCCTACGAGCAGTACTTC. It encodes CSARGTSVSPYEQYF.

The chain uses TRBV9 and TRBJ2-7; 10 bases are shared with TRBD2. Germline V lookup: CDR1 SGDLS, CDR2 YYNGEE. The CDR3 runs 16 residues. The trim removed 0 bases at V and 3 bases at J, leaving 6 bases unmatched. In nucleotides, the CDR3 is TGTGCCAGCAGCGTAGCGGGACTAGCGACCGTCTACGAGCAGTACTTC. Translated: CASSVAGLATVYEQYF.

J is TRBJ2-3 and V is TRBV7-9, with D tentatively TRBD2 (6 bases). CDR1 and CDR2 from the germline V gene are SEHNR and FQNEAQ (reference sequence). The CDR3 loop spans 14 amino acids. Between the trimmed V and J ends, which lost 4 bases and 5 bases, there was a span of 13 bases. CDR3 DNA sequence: TGTGCCAGCAGCTCCCCGGGGGTAGGAGATACGCAGTATTTT. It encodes CASSSPGVGDTQYF.

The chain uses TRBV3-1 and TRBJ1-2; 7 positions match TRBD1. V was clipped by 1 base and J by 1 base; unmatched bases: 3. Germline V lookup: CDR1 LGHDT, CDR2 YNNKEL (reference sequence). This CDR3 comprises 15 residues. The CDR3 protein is CASSQATGFNYGYTF. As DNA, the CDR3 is TGTGCCAGCAGCCAAGCGACAGGGTTTAACTATGGCTACACCTTC.

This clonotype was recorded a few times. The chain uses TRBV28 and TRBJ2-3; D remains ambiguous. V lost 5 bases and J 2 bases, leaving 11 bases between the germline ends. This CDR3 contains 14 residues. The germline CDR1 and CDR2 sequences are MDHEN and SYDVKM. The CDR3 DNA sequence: TGTGCCAGCAGTGATAGCAGCTACACAGATACGCAGTATTTT. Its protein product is CASSDSSYTDTQYF.

Written as DNA, the CDR3 is TGTGCCAGCAGTACACGGACAGGCGGAGAGACCCAGTACTTC. Its translation is CASSTRTGGETQYF. The genes are TRBV28 and TRBJ2-5; TRBD1 matches 7 bases. The germline gives CDR1 MDHEN, CDR2 SYDVKM. This CDR3 spans 14 amino acids. After removal of 5 bases from V and 4 bases from J, the junction contained 7 bases not matched to a gene.

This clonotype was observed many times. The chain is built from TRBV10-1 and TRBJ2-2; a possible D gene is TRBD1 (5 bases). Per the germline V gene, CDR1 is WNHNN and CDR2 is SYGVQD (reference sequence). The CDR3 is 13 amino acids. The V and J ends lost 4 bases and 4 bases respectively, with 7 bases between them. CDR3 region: CASSARVTGELFF. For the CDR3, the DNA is TGCGCCAGCAGTGCCAGGGTCACCGGGGAGCTGTTTTTT.

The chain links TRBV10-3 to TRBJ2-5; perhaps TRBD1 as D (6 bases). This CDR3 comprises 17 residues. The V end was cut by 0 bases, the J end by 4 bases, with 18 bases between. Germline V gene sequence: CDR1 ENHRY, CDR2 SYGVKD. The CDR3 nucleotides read TGTGCCATCAGTGAGTCTCTTGGGACATTACGAGGAGAGACCCAGTACTTC. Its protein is CAISESLGTLRGETQYF.

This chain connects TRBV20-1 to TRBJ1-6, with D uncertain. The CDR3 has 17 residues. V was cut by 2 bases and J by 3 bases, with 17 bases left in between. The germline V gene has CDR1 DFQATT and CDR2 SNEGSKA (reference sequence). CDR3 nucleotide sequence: TGCAGTGCTAGAAGGGAGTCAGGTGCAGTCTATAATTCACCCCTCCACTTT. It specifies CSARRESGAVYNSPLHF.

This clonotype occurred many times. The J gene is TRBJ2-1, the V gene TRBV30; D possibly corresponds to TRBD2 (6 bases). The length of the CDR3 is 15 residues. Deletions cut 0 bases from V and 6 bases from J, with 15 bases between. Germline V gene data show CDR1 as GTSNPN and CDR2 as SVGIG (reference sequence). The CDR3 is CAWSVSARGGNEQFF. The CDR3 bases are TGTGCCTGGAGTGTATCGGCGAGGGGAGGCAATGAGCAGTTCTTC.

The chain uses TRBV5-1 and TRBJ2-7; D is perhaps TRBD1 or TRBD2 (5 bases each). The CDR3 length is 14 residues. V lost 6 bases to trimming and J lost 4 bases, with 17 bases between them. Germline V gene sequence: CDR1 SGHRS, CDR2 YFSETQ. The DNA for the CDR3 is TGCGCCAGCAAATTTTCCGGGGCCTCGTACGAGCAGTACTTC. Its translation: CASKFSGASYEQYF.

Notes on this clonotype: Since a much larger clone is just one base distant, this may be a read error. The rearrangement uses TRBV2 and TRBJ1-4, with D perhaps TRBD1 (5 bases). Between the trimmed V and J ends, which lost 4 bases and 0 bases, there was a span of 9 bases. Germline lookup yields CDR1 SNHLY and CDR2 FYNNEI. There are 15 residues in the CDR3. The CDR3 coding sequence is TGTGCCAGCAGTGGAGGGACCGCAACTAATGAAAAACTGTTTTTT. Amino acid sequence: CASSGGTATNEKLFF. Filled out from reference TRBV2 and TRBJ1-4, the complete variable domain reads EPEVTQTPSHQVTQMGQEVILRCVPISNHLYFYWYRQILGQKVEFLVSFYNNEISEKSEIFDDQFSVERPDGSNFTLKIRSTKLEDSAMYFCASSGGTATNEKLFFGSGTQLSVL.

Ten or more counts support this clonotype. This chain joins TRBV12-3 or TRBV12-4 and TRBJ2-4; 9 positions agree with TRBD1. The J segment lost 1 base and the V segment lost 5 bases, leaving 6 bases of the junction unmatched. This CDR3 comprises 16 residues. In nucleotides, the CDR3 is TGTGCCAGCAGTCCCACAGGGGGCAACGCCAAAAACATTCAGTACTTC. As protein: CASSPTGGNAKNIQYF.

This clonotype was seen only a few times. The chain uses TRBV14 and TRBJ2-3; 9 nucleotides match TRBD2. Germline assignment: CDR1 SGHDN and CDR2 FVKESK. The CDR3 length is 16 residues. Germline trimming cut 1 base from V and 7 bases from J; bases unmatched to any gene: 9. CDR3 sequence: CASSQGSGRGLYTQYF. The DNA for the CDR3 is TGTGCCAGCAGCCAAGGTAGCGGGAGAGGTCTTTATACGCAGTATTTT.